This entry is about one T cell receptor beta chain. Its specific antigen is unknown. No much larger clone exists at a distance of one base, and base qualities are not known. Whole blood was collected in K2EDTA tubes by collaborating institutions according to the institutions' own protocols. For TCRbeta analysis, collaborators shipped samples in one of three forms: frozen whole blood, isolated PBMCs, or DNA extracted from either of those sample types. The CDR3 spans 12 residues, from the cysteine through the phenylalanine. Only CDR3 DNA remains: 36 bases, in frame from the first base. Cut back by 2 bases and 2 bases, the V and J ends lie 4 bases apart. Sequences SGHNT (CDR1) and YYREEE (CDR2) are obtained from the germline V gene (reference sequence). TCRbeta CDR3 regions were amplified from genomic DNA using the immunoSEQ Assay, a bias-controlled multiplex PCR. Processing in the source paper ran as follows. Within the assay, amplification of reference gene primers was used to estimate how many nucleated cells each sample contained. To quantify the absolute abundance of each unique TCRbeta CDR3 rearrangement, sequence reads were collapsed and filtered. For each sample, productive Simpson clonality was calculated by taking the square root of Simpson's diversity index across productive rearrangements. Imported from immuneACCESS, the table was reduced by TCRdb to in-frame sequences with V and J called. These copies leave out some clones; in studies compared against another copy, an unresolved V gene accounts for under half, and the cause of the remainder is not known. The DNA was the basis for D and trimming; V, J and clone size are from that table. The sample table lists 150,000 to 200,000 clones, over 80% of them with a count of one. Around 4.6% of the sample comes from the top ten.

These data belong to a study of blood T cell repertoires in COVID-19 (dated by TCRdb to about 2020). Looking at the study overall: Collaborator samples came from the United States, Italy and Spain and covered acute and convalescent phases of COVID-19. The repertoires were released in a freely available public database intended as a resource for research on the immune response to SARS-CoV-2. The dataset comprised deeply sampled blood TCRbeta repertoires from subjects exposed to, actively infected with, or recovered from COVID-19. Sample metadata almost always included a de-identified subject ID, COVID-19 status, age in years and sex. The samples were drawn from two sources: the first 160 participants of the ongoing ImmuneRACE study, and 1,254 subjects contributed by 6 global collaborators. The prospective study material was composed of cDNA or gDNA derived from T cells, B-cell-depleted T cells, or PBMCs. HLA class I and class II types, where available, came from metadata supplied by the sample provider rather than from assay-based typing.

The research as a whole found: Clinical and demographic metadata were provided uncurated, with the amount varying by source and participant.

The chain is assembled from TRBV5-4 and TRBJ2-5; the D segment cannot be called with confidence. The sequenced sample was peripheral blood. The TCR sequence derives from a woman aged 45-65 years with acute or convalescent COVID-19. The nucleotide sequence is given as TGTGCCAGCAGCTTCCGGCAAGAGACCCAGTACTTC. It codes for CASSFRQETQYF. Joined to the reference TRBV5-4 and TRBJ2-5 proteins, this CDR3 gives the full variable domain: ETGVTQSPTHLIKTRGQQVTLRCSSQSGHNTVSWYQQALGQGPQFIFQYYREEENGRGNFPPRFSGLQFPNYSSELNVNALELDDSALYLCASSFRQETQYFGPGTRLLVL.